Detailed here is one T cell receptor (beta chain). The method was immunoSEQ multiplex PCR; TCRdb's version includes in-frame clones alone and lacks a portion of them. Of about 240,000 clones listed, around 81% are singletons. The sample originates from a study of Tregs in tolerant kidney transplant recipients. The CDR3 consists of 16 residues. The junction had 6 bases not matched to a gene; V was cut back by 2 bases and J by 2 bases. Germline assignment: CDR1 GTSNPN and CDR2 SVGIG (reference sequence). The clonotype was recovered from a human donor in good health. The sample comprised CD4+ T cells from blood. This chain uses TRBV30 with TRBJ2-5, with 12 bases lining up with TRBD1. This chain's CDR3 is CAWSTGTGGFQETQYF. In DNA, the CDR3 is TGTGCCTGGAGTACCGGGACAGGGGGCTTTCAAGAGACCCAGTACTTC.